These 8 T cell receptor beta chains were sequenced from one sample in a study of long-term antiretroviral therapy in people with HIV. The assay, immunoSEQ v3.0, was run at survey level. The table came from immunoSEQ multiplex PCR; TCRdb's copy has only in-frame clones and leaves some out. Seen here are some 28,000 clones, approximately 87% observed once, and the top ten hold roughly 4%. Sequencing used unsorted PBMCs, obtained 0.5 years after starting antiretroviral therapy. The source is a woman aged 18-29 years with HIV.

The CDR3 DNA reads as TGTGCCAGCAGCTCTGGGACAGGGGGCACCTACGAGCAGTACTTC. It specifies CASSSGTGGTYEQYF. This chain uses TRBV11-3 with TRBJ2-7; 12 nucleotides agree with TRBD1. This CDR3 has 15 amino acids. CDR1 is SGHNT and CDR2 is YENEEA in the germline V gene. Trimming removed 4 bases from V and 2 bases from J; junction bases left unmatched: 3.

This rearrangement joins TRBV10-3 to TRBJ1-2; D unresolved. The V end lost 0 bases, the J end lost 1 base, and 27 bases lay between the germline ends. Germline loops: CDR1 ENHRY, CDR2 SYGVKD. The CDR3 contains 21 residues. This CDR3 is CAISESGVGSILGRHNYGYTF. The CDR3 DNA is TGTGCCATCAGTGAGTCAGGCGTTGGGTCGATACTCGGACGGCATAACTATGGCTACACCTTC.

The chain couples TRBV7-9 to TRBJ2-7; D is unclear. The V gene's germline CDR1 is SEHNR and CDR2 FQNEAQ (reference sequence). CDR3 length equals 15 residues. Between the trimmed V and J ends, which lost 0 bases and 2 bases, there was a span of 11 bases. CDR3 amino acids: CASSLASTVTYEQYF. CDR3 DNA: TGTGCCAGCAGCTTAGCTTCGACGGTGACCTACGAGCAGTACTTC.

This chain joins TRBV7-8 and TRBJ2-1; D is ambiguous. Germline CDR1 reads SGHVS; CDR2 reads FQNEAQ. The CDR3 consists of 12 residues. The V gene lost 1 base and the J gene lost 4 bases, with 2 bases spanning the gap. DNA of the CDR3: TGTGCCAGCAGCTTAGGTTACAATGAGCAGTTCTTC. Translation gives CASSLGYNEQFF.

V is TRBV5-4 and J is TRBJ1-2; D possibly corresponds to TRBD1 (5 bases). Trimming pared 0 bases from V and 8 bases from J, leaving 17 bases between. Germline V gene sequence: CDR1 SGHNT, CDR2 YYREEE (reference sequence). CDR3 size: 15 residues. The CDR3 nucleotides read TGTGCCAGCAGCTTGGCCGAGACCCGTCGGGGGGGCTACACCTTC. It yields the protein CASSLAETRRGGYTF.

The J gene is TRBJ1-2, the V gene TRBV27; 8 nucleotides match TRBD1. The length of the CDR3 is 15 residues. The junction had 12 bases not matched to a gene; V was cut back by 9 bases and J by 3 bases. Germline V lookup: CDR1 MNHEY, CDR2 SMNVEV (reference sequence). CDR3 sequence: CASKLVTGEDYGYTF. For the CDR3, the DNA is TGTGCCAGTAAGCTAGTGACAGGGGAGGACTATGGCTACACCTTC.

V and J are TRBV28 and TRBJ2-5; 10 bases are shared with TRBD2. V shed 7 bases and J 3 bases; nucleotides not matched to a gene: 8. There are 15 residues in the CDR3. Germline V CDR1 and CDR2: MDHEN, SYDVKM. The CDR3 coding sequence is TGTGCCAGCACCACGCCTAGCGGGAGTGAAGAGACCCAGTACTTC. This codes for CASTTPSGSEETQYF.

The rearrangement links TRBV9 to TRBJ2-7, with 13 positions matching TRBD2. The CDR3 is made up of 17 amino acids. Germline trimming cut 0 bases from V and 6 bases from J; bases unmatched to any gene: 9. Germline assignment: CDR1 SGDLS and CDR2 YYNGEE. In nucleotides, the CDR3 is TGTGCCAGCAGCGTAGACGGACTAGCGGGAGTAGCGAGCGAGCAGTACTTC. Its protein is CASSVDGLAGVASEQYF.